A selection of T cell receptor beta chains follows, all from one sample in a study of blood T cell repertoires in COVID-19. TCRdb's copy holds only in-frame clones and misses some; the assay was immunoSEQ multiplex PCR. The sample records some 140,000 clones, approximately 81% being singletons. Sample: PBMCs or T cells enriched from blood (not recorded which). These receptors came from a man aged 35 to 55 with acute COVID-19. CDR3s include the opening cysteine and the closing phenylalanine or tryptophan. D genes are given only for firm matches. Not every row has a clone size; where given, it reads once, few, many or a size class.

NA	TRBV18	NA	TRBJ1-1	TGTGCCAGCTCAAGGAGGGGGAACACTGAAGCTTTCTTT	CASSRRGNTEAFF
TRBD1	TRBV28	NA	TRBJ2-5	TGTGCCAGCAGCGGGCAGGGGGCTTTAGAGACCCAGTACTTC	CASSGQGALETQYF
NA	TRBV19	NA	TRBJ2-5	TGTGCCAGTAGCCCTCAGGGTAGAGAGACCCAGTACTTC	CASSPQGRETQYF
TRBD2	TRBV10-3	NA	TRBJ2-3	TGTGCCATCAGTGGACTAGCGAGCACAGATACGCAGTATTTT	CAISGLASTDTQYF
NA	TRBV5-5	NA	TRBJ1-3	TGTGCCAGCAGCTCCCACAGGGAGAAGGACACCATATATTTT	CASSSHREKDTIYF
TRBD2	TRBV7-8	few	TRBJ2-1	TGTGCCAGCAGCCGGACTAGCGGGAGAGGCGATGAGCAGTTCTTC	CASSRTSGRGDEQFF
NA	TRBV25-1	NA	TRBJ1-1	TGTGCCAGCAGTGATCTGGACAGTATGAACACTGAAGCTTTCTTT	CASSDLDSMNTEAFF
NA	TRBV18	once	TRBJ1-1	TGTGCCAGCTCACCGCGTGGGGAGGGGGGCGAAGCTTTCTTT	CASSPRGEGGEAFF
NA	TRBV28	few	TRBJ2-5	TGTGCCAGCAGTCCGCAGGGAATCCGAGAGACCCAGTACTTC	CASSPQGIRETQYF
TRBD2	TRBV19	NA	TRBJ2-3	TGTGCCAGTAGTACGACTAGCTCTTCAGATACGCAGTATTTT	CASSTTSSSDTQYF
NA	TRBV7-8	NA	TRBJ1-2	TGTGCCAGCAGCCAAGGGTTGTCGGAGGGGAAGTACTATGGCTACACCTTC	CASSQGLSEGKYYGYTF
TRBD2	TRBV5-1	NA	TRBJ2-5	TGCGCCAGCAGCCCGGGACTAGCGGATAAAGAGACCCAGTACTTC	CASSPGLADKETQYF
TRBD2	TRBV7-9	NA	TRBJ2-1	TGTGCCAGCAGCCCCCAGGCTAGCGGGCATGAGCAGTTCTTC	CASSPQASGHEQFF
NA	TRBV5-1	NA	TRBJ1-1	TGCGCCAGCAGCTTGAGGAGAGACACTGAAGCTTTCTTT	CASSLRRDTEAFF
NA	TRBV7-6	few	TRBJ2-1	TGTGCCAGCAGCTTAGCCCAGGGATACAATGAGCAGTTCTTC	CASSLAQGYNEQFF
NA	TRBV12-3/TRBV12-4	NA	TRBJ1-3	TGTGCCAGCAGAGTGGCCTCTGGAAACACCATATATTTT	CASRVASGNTIYF
TRBD1	TRBV5-4	NA	TRBJ2-1	TGTGCCAGCAGCCCGGCTGTCCAGGGGGCTAATGAGCAGTTCTTC	CASSPAVQGANEQFF
NA	TRBV24-1	many	TRBJ2-6	TGTGCCACCAGTGATGGTCAGACTGGGGCCAACGTCCTGACTTTC	CATSDGQTGANVLTF
NA	TRBV19	NA	TRBJ2-1	TGTGCCAGTAGTATAACTAGCCTCCACAATGAGCAGTTCTTC	CASSITSLHNEQFF
TRBD2	TRBV11-2	NA	TRBJ2-4	TGTGCCAGCAGCCCCGGGGGGGACATTCAGTACTTC	CASSPGGDIQYF
TRBD1	TRBV6-5	NA	TRBJ2-7	TGTGCCAGCAGGGACAGGACCTACGAGCAGTACTTC	CASRDRTYEQYF
TRBD2	TRBV5-4	NA	TRBJ2-1	TGTGCCAGCAGCTTGGGTGGGGGGGGACTCTACAATGAGCAGTTCTTC	CASSLGGGGLYNEQFF
TRBD1	TRBV29-1	NA	TRBJ2-1	TGCAGCGTTGAAGGGGGGGGACAGGGCTTCTTC	CSVEGGGQGFF
NA	TRBV29-1	NA	TRBJ2-4	TGCAGCGTTGAAGACGCGCTAGCCAAAAACATTCAGTACTTC	CSVEDALAKNIQYF
NA	TRBV28	NA	TRBJ1-3	TGTGCCAGCAGTTATAGGACAGTTGGAAACACCATATATTTT	CASSYRTVGNTIYF
NA	TRBV28	NA	TRBJ2-2	TGTGCCAGCAGTTTATCGTCGGGGGGCGACACCGGGGAGCTGTTTTTT	CASSLSSGGDTGELFF
NA	TRBV7-2	few	TRBJ2-3	TGTGCCAGCAGCTTAGTACTGGAGAGCACAGATACGCAGTATTTT	CASSLVLESTDTQYF
TRBD1	TRBV9	NA	TRBJ2-3	TGTGCCAGCAGCGCCCGACAGGGGCGGGCAGATACGCAGTATTTT	CASSARQGRADTQYF
NA	TRBV7-6	NA	TRBJ1-5	TGTGCCAGCAGCTTTGGGGGGTTCAATCAGCCCCAGCATTTT	CASSFGGFNQPQHF
TRBD1	TRBV5-1	NA	TRBJ2-7	TGCGCCAGCAGCCCGGGACAGGGAGCCTACGAGCAGTACTTC	CASSPGQGAYEQYF
TRBD1	TRBV27	NA	TRBJ1-1	TGTGCCAGCAGTTTATTCCCAGGGGGCAGGACTGAAGCTTTCTTT	CASSLFPGGRTEAFF
TRBD1	TRBV5-1	NA	TRBJ2-3	TGCGCCAGCAGCTTGGCCCAGGGGGCAGATACGCAGTATTTT	CASSLAQGADTQYF
TRBD2	TRBV19	NA	TRBJ2-5	TGTGCCAGTAGTATAACTAGCGGGGACCAAGAGACCCAGTACTTC	CASSITSGDQETQYF
NA	TRBV2	NA	TRBJ1-6	TGTGCCAGCAGTGAATGGCAGGGTGGCCGATCACCCCTCCACTTT	CASSEWQGGRSPLHF
TRBD2	TRBV7-9	NA	TRBJ2-7	TGTGCCAGCAGCCCCGGGGGGGAGCAGTACTTC	CASSPGGEQYF
NA	TRBV13	NA	TRBJ2-1	TGTGCCAGCAGCACCTCAGACGGGATCTCCCCTTTAGACGATGAGCAGTTCTTC	CASSTSDGISPLDDEQFF
NA	TRBV5-1	NA	TRBJ2-6	TGCGCCAGCAGCGGCAGTCAATACGGGGCCAACGTCCTGACTTTC	CASSGSQYGANVLTF
TRBD1	TRBV7-8	once	TRBJ2-7	TGTGCCAGCAGCTTCGGGACAGCCGACTACGAGCAGTACTTC	CASSFGTADYEQYF
TRBD1	TRBV6-5	NA	TRBJ2-2	TGTGCCAGCACGCTACAGGGGTTTAACACCGGGGAGCTGTTTTTT	CASTLQGFNTGELFF
NA	TRBV28	NA	TRBJ1-5	TGTGCCAGCAGTTTAGGACACCAGCCCCAGCATTTT	CASSLGHQPQHF
TRBD1	TRBV7-2	NA	TRBJ2-4	TGTGCCAGCAGCTTAGCGGACAGGCAGGGAAACATTCAGTACTTC	CASSLADRQGNIQYF
TRBD2	TRBV3-1/TRBV3-2	NA	TRBJ2-3	TGTGCCAGCAGCCCCGGGACTAGCGGGGAACCCACAGATACGCAGTATTTT	CASSPGTSGEPTDTQYF
NA	TRBV28	NA	TRBJ2-3	TGTGCCAGCAGTTTGGAGGGTCTAGTCACAGATACGCAGTATTTT	CASSLEGLVTDTQYF
NA	TRBV30	NA	TRBJ1-6	TGTGCCTGGATTACCGGGACTGGTTTTTCACCCCTCCACTTT	CAWITGTGFSPLHF
TRBD2	TRBV10-3	NA	TRBJ2-2	TGTGCCGCGGGCTCTAGCGGGGAGGCATCCGGGGAGCTGTTTTTT	CAAGSSGEASGELFF
TRBD1	TRBV5-1	NA	TRBJ1-1	TGCGCCAGCAGTTGGACAGGGGACACTGAAGCTTTCTTT	CASSWTGDTEAFF
TRBD1	TRBV30	NA	TRBJ1-4	TGTGCCTGGGCTCGGACAGGTGGGGAAAAACTGTTTTTT	CAWARTGGEKLFF
NA	TRBV14	NA	TRBJ2-1	TGTGCCAGCAGCGGGCTAAAGGGGTCCTACAATGAGCAGTTCTTC	CASSGLKGSYNEQFF